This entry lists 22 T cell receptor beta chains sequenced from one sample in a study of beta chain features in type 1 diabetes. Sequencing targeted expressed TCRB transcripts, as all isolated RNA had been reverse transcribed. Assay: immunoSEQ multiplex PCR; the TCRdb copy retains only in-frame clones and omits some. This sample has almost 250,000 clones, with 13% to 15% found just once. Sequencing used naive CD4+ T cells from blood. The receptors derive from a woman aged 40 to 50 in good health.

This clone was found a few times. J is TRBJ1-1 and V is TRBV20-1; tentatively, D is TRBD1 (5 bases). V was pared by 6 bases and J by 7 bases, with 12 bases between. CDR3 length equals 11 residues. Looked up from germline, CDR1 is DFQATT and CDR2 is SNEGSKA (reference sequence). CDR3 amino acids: CSARRGGEAFF. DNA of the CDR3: TGCAGTGCCCGGCGGGGCGGTGAAGCTTTCTTT.

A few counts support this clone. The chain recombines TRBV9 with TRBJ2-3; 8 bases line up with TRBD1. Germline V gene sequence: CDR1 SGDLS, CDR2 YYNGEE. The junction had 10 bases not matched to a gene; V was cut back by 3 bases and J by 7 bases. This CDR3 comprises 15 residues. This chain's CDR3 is CASSGSAGGAYTQYF. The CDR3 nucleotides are TGTGCCAGCAGCGGTTCTGCAGGGGGCGCGTATACGCAGTATTTT.

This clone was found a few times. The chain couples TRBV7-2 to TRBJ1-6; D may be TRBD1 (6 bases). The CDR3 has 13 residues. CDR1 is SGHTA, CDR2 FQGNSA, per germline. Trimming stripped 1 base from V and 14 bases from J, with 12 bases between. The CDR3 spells CASSLGRGITLHF. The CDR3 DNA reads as TGTGCCAGCAGCTTAGGCAGGGGCATCACCCTCCACTTT. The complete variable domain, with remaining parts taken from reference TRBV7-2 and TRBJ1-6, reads GAGVSQSPSNKVTEKGKDVELRCDPISGHTALYWYRQSLGQGLEFLIYFQGNSAPDKSGLPSDRFSAERTGGSVSTLTIQRTQQEDSAVYLCASSLGRGITLHFGNGTRLTVT.

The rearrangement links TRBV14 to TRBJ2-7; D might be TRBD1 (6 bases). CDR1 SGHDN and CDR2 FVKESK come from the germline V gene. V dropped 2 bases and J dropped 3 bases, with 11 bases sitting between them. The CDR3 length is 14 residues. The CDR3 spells CASSQLGASYEQYF. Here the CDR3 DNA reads TGTGCCAGCAGCCAACTGGGGGCAAGCTACGAGCAGTACTTC.

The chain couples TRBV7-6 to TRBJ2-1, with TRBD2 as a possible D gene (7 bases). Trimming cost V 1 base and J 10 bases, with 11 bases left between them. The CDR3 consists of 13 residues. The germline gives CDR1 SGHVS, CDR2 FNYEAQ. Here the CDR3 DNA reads TGTGCCAGCAGCTTAGGGGGGGGGACAGAGCAGTTCTTC. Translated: CASSLGGGTEQFF.

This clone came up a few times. The chain's CDR3 is CASSETSPGTGELFF. CDR3 in DNA: TGCGCCAGCAGCGAGACTAGCCCGGGCACCGGGGAGCTGTTTTTT. The rearrangement uses TRBV5-1 and TRBJ2-2; 7 bases agree with TRBD2. V trimming: 4 bases; J trimming: 4 bases; junction bases outside the gene matches: 7. This CDR3 is 15 amino acids long. CDR1 is SGHRS and CDR2 is YFSETQ in the germline V gene. Variable domain in full (rest from reference TRBV5-1 and TRBJ2-2): KAGVTQTPRYLIKTRGQQVTLSCSPISGHRSVSWYQQTPGQGLQFLFEYFSETQRNKGNFPGRFSGRQFSNSRSEMNVSTLELGDSALYLCASSETSPGTGELFFGEGSRLTVL.

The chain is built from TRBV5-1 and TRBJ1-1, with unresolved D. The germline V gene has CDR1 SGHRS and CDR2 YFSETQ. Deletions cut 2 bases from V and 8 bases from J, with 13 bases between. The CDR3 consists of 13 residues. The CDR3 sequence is CASSFNGRFEAFF. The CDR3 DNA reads TGCGCCAGCAGCTTCAACGGGAGGTTCGAAGCTTTCTTT. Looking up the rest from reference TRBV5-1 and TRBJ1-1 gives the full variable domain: KAGVTQTPRYLIKTRGQQVTLSCSPISGHRSVSWYQQTPGQGLQFLFEYFSETQRNKGNFPGRFSGRQFSNSRSEMNVSTLELGDSALYLCASSFNGRFEAFFGQGTRLTVV.

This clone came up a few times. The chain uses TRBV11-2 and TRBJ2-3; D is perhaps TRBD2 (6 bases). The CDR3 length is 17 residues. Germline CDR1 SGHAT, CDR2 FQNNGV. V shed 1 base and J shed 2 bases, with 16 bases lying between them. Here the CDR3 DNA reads TGTGCCAGCAGCTTAGGTAGCGGAGCCCAAGCCACAGATACGCAGTATTTT. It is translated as CASSLGSGAQATDTQYF.

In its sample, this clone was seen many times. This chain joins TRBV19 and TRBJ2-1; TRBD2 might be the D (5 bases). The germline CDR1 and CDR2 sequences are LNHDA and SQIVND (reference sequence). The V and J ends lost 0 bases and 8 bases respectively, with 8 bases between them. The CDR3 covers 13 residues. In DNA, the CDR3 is TGTGCCAGTAGTATAGATTCGGGGTATGAGCAGTTCTTC. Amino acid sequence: CASSIDSGYEQFF.

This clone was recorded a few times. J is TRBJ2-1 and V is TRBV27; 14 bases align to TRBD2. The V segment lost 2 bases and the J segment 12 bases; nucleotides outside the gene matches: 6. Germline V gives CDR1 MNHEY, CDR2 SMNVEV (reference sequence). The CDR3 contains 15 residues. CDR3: CASSLGTSGGGVQFF. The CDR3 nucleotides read TGTGCCAGCAGTTTAGGGACTAGCGGGGGAGGGGTGCAGTTCTTC.

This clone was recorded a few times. The CDR3 spells CASSVTGDTDTQYF. The CDR3 region has the DNA TGTGCCAGCAGCGTGACAGGAGACACAGATACGCAGTATTTT. V and J are TRBV9 and TRBJ2-3, with D perhaps TRBD1 (6 bases). The ends were cut back, 2 bases at V and 2 bases at J, with 9 bases in the middle. Germline V gives CDR1 SGDLS, CDR2 YYNGEE. This CDR3 is 14 amino acids long.

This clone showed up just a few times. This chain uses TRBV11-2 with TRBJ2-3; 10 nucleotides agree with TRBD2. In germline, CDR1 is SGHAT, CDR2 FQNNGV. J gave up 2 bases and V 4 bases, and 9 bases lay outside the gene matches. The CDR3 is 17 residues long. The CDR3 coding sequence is TGTGCCAGCAGCTCGCGAGAGCGGGGGGGATACACAGATACGCAGTATTTT. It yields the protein CASSSRERGGYTDTQYF.

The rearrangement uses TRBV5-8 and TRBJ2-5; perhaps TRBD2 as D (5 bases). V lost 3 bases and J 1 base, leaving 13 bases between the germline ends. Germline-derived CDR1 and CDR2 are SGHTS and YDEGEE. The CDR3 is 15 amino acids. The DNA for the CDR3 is TGTGCCAGCAGCTCGGGTCAGCGGCTCCAAGAGACCCAGTACTTC. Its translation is CASSSGQRLQETQYF.

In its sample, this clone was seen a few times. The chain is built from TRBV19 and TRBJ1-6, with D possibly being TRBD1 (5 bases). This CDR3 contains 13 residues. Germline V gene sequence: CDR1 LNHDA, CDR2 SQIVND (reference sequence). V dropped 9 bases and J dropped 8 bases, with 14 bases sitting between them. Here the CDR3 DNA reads TGTGCCAGGCAGACAGCAAATGATTCACCCCTCCACTTT. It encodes CARQTANDSPLHF.

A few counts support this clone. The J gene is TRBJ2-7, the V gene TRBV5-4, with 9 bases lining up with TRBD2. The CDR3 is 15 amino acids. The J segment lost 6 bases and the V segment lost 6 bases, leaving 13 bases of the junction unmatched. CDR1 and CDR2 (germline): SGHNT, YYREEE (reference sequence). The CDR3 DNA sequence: TGTGCCAGCACCTTACGAGGGCTAGCGGGGAGCGAGCAGTACTTC. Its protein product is CASTLRGLAGSEQYF.

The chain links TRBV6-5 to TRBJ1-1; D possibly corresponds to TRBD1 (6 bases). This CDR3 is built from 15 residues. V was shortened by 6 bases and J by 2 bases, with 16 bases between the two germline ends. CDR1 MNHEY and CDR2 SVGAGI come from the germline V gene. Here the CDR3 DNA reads TGTGCCAGCAGGACCTGGGACACAACCAACACTGAAGCTTTCTTT. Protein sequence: CASRTWDTTNTEAFF.

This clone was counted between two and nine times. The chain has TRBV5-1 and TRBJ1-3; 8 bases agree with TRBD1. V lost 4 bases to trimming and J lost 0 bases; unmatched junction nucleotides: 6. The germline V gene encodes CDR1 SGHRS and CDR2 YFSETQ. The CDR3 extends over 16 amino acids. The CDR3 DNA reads TGCGCCAGCAGCGCAAGGACAGGGACCTCTGGAAACACCATATATTTT. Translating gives CASSARTGTSGNTIYF. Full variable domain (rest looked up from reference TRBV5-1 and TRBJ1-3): KAGVTQTPRYLIKTRGQQVTLSCSPISGHRSVSWYQQTPGQGLQFLFEYFSETQRNKGNFPGRFSGRQFSNSRSEMNVSTLELGDSALYLCASSARTGTSGNTIYFGEGSWLTVV.

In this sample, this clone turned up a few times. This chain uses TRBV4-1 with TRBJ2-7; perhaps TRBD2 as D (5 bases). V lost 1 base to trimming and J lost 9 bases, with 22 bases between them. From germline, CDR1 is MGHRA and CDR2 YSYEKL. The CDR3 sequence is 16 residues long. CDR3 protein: CASSQVSGWRGYGQYF. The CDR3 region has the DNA TGCGCCAGCAGCCAAGTTTCGGGGTGGAGAGGTTATGGGCAGTACTTC.

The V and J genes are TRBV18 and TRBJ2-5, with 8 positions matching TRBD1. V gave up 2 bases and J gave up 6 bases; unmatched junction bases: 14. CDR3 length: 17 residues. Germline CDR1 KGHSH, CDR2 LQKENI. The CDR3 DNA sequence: TGTGCCAGCTCACCAATCAACGCAATAGGACAGGGTCAGACCCAGTACTTC. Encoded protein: CASSPINAIGQGQTQYF. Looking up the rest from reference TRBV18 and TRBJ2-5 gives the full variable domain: NAGVMQNPRHLVRRRGQEARLRCSPMKGHSHVYWYRQLPEEGLKFMVYLQKENIIDESGMPKERFSAEFPKEGPSILRIQQVVRGDSAAYFCASSPINAIGQGQTQYFGPGTRLLVL.

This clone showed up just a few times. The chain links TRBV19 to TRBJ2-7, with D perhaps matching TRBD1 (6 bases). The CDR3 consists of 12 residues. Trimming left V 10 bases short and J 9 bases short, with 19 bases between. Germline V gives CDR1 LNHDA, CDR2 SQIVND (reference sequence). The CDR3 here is CATMGADAGQYF. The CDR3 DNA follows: TGTGCCACCATGGGGGCAGACGCGGGGCAGTACTTC.

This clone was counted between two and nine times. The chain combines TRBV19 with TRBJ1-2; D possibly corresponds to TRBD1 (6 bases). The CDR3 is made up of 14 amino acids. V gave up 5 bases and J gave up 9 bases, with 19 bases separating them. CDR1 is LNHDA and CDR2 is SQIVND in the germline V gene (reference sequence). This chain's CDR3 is CASSLDSTGVSYTF. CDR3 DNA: TGTGCCAGTAGTCTGGACAGCACGGGTGTGAGCTACACCTTC.

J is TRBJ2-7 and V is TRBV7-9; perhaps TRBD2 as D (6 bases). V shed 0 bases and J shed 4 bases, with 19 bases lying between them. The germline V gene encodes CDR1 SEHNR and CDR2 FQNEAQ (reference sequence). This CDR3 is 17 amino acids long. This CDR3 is CASSLAPRGGIPYEQYF. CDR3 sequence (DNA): TGTGCCAGCAGCTTAGCGCCGAGGGGCGGGATTCCTTACGAGCAGTACTTC. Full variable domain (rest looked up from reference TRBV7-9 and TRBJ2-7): DTGVSQNPRHKITKRGQNVTFRCDPISEHNRLYWYRQTLGQGPEFLTYFQNEAQLEKSRLLSDRFSAERPKGSFSTLEIQRTEQGDSAMYLCASSLAPRGGIPYEQYFGPGTRLTVT.